This T cell receptor beta chain was sequenced for a study of shared clonotypes between healthy human individuals. Study results and limitations: Memory subsets had estimated richness that was generally smaller than that of naive subsets.

For this clone: Its antigen remains unknown.

V was pared by 5 bases and J by 12 bases, with 23 bases between. This CDR3 is 14 amino acids long. Germline CDR1 and CDR2: MNHEY and SVGAGI. Each cell subset's genomic DNA was divided evenly among several immunoSEQ plates. Authors' data handling: With immunoSEQ giving junction-only sequences and no quality scores, filtering differed. TCRdb keeps only in-frame clones here, not all; method: immunoSEQ multiplex PCR. The DNA was the basis for D and trimming; V, J and clone size are from that table. The table has roughly 2 million clones, 90% to 95% seen once. Investigators divided CD4+ cells into CD45RA+ naive and CD45RA-negative memory subsets.

The sequenced material came from naive CD4+ T cells sorted from blood. This sample's subset: CD45RA+ positively selected. This TCR came from a man aged 18-30 years in good health. The chain recombines TRBV6-5 with TRBJ2-7, with D perhaps matching TRBD2 (6 bases). The CDR3 reads CASSPPGNLAHPYF. In DNA, the CDR3 is TGTGCCAGCAGTCCCCCAGGGAATCTAGCGCACCCGTACTTC.